These T cell receptor beta chains were read from a single sample in a study of Graves' ophthalmopathy and Graves' hyperthyroidism. TCRdb re-called the multiplex PCR reads with MiXCR, one entry per CDR3 protein. The data contain 45,000 to 60,000 distinct CDR3 sequences, less than 65% of them seen just once; the ten biggest clones take up about 4.9%. The specimen sequenced was peripheral blood. These receptors were collected from an adult woman with Graves' ophthalmopathy. Both conserved end residues are part of each CDR3. Fields, in order: V gene, J gene, CDR3 protein.

v_gene: TRBV20-1; j_gene: TRBJ2-1; CDR3aa: CSATTRTGPYNEQFF
v_gene: TRBV7-2; j_gene: TRBJ2-1; CDR3aa: CASSDSGQANEQFF
v_gene: TRBV5-1; j_gene: TRBJ1-6; CDR3aa: CASSLTTENYSPLHF
v_gene: TRBV7-9; j_gene: TRBJ1-1; CDR3aa: CASSRDDPSYTEAFF
v_gene: TRBV19; j_gene: TRBJ1-4; CDR3aa: CASSSREKLFF
v_gene: TRBV6-1; j_gene: TRBJ2-7; CDR3aa: CASSEEGGILPYEQYF
v_gene: TRBV7-9; j_gene: TRBJ1-1; CDR3aa: CASSFGGTGNTEAFF
v_gene: TRBV30; j_gene: TRBJ1-6; CDR3aa: CAWSKGREDSPLHF
v_gene: TRBV7-9; j_gene: TRBJ2-7; CDR3aa: CASSLGTSGFYEQYF
v_gene: TRBV6-6; j_gene: TRBJ2-2; CDR3aa: CASSYTASGELFF
v_gene: TRBV7-8; j_gene: TRBJ2-5; CDR3aa: CASSLQMAARVETQYF
v_gene: TRBV6-6; j_gene: TRBJ2-1; CDR3aa: CASSYADDNEQFF
v_gene: TRBV4-3; j_gene: TRBJ1-6; CDR3aa: CASSQGQGTSPLHF
v_gene: TRBV2; j_gene: TRBJ1-3; CDR3aa: CASNRGQAPGNTIYF
v_gene: TRBV5-1; j_gene: TRBJ1-1; CDR3aa: CASSTMTLNTEAFF
v_gene: TRBV9; j_gene: TRBJ2-1; CDR3aa: CASSVGIGRRGRGSYNEQFF
v_gene: TRBV7-9; j_gene: TRBJ2-5; CDR3aa: CASSFGVEETQYF
v_gene: TRBV5-8; j_gene: TRBJ2-6; CDR3aa: CASEPSGANVLTF
v_gene: TRBV7-2; j_gene: TRBJ1-1; CDR3aa: CASSAYRDGAFF
v_gene: TRBV20-1; j_gene: TRBJ2-1; CDR3aa: CSAILALPTDTQFF
v_gene: TRBV29-1; j_gene: TRBJ2-1; CDR3aa: CSDRGLDVNEQFF
v_gene: TRBV6-2/TRBV6-3; j_gene: TRBJ2-7; CDR3aa: CASSYPFYEQYF
v_gene: TRBV7-6; j_gene: TRBJ1-1; CDR3aa: CASSFSRGGDTEAFF
v_gene: TRBV20-1; j_gene: TRBJ2-5; CDR3aa: CSALGSQPQYF
v_gene: TRBV20-1; j_gene: TRBJ2-1; CDR3aa: CSTTTEGLYNELFF
v_gene: TRBV25-1; j_gene: TRBJ2-1; CDR3aa: CASSPFRSQGEQFF
v_gene: TRBV29-1; j_gene: TRBJ2-6; CDR3aa: CSVVDGANVLTF
v_gene: TRBV3-1; j_gene: TRBJ1-2; CDR3aa: CASSQARARGGYTF
v_gene: TRBV29-1; j_gene: TRBJ2-1; CDR3aa: CSGGTSGSDEQFF
v_gene: TRBV24-1; j_gene: TRBJ2-2; CDR3aa: CATSDWGFNTGELFF
v_gene: TRBV11-2; j_gene: TRBJ1-6; CDR3aa: CASSLESPLHF
v_gene: TRBV19; j_gene: TRBJ2-1; CDR3aa: CASMTPTSGSDEQSF
v_gene: TRBV2; j_gene: TRBJ1-1; CDR3aa: CASSGFPLQGKAFF
v_gene: TRBV19; j_gene: TRBJ1-5; CDR3aa: CASSPRGPRSPQHF
v_gene: TRBV7-2; j_gene: TRBJ2-7; CDR3aa: CASSLAGVNEQYF
v_gene: TRBV19; j_gene: TRBJ2-7; CDR3aa: CASSPTVGFYEQYF
v_gene: TRBV7-2; j_gene: TRBJ2-7; CDR3aa: CASSLATGANEQYF
v_gene: TRBV30; j_gene: TRBJ1-2; CDR3aa: CAWSVLGSQPNYGYTF